This T cell receptor (beta chain) was profiled in a study of blood T cell repertoires in COVID-19. In the study overall: From the United States, Italy and Spain came samples of acute and convalescent COVID-19. PBMCs, B-cell-depleted T cells, or T cells provided the cDNA or gDNA that made up the material.

In the authors' methods: Estimation of nucleated cell counts relied on the amplification of reference gene primers. Sequencing was performed with immunoSEQ multiplex PCR; in TCRdb, only in-frame clones are kept and a portion is missing. That table is the source of V, J and clone size, and D and trimming were worked out from the DNA. The sample has roughly 250,000 clones; about 80% are singletons. This TCR was sampled from a man over 45 with active or convalescent COVID-19. The sample consisted of peripheral blood.

CDR3 amino acids: CASSPRQGINYNEQFF. CDR3 in DNA: TGTGCCAGCAGCCCCCGGCAGGGAATAAACTACAATGAGCAGTTCTTC. The chain employs TRBV5-4 and TRBJ2-1, with a possible D match to TRBD1 (5 bases). The CDR3 runs 16 residues. Per germline, CDR1 SGHNT and CDR2 YYREEE (reference sequence). Trimming stripped 4 bases from V and 3 bases from J, with 17 bases between.